These T cell receptor beta chains were read from a single sample in a study of T cell repertoires in ileal Crohn's disease. The method was immunoSEQ multiplex PCR; TCRdb's version includes in-frame clones alone and lacks a portion of them. The sample has approximately 18,000 clones, less than 85% seen once; the top ten hold 10%. Sequencing was performed on ileal tissue. The receptors originated from an adult with Crohn's disease. Each CDR3 is given with its conserved first and last residue. Fields, in order: D gene, clone size, J gene, V gene, CDR3 DNA, CDR3 protein. D genes are given only for firm matches. The listing skips clone size in some rows; elsewhere it reads once, few, many or a size class.

TRBD1,-,TRBJ2-7,TRBV18,TGTGCCAGCTCACCGGACAGGGACGACGAGCAGTACTTC,CASSPDRDDEQYF
-,few,TRBJ2-1,TRBV19,TGTGCCAGTAGTATCGGGTCACCCAATGAGCAGTTCTTC,CASSIGSPNEQFF
-,-,TRBJ1-6,TRBV6-1,TGTGCCAGCAGTGACAACCTACTATCACCCCACTTT,CASSDNLLSPHF
-,-,TRBJ1-6,TRBV2,TGTGCCAGCAGGACCTTCGGGGGGGTATCTCCCCTCCACTTT,CASRTFGGVSPLHF
TRBD2,-,TRBJ2-7,TRBV11-2,TGTGCCAGCAGCTTCGGGACTAGCGGGGGGGCATCGGTCGAGCAGTACTTC,CASSFGTSGGASVEQYF
TRBD1,-,TRBJ2-7,TRBV30,TGTGCCTGGAGGGGACAGGGGGCGCGAGTCGGGCAGTACTTC,CAWRGQGARVGQYF
-,-,TRBJ1-1,TRBV19,TGTGCCAGTAGTATCTGGCAGGAGAACACTGAAGCTTTCTTT,CASSIWQENTEAFF
-,-,TRBJ2-2,TRBV9,TGTGCCAGCAGCGTAGGTGGGCTGGCCGGGGAGCTGTTTTTT,CASSVGGLAGELFF
-,few,TRBJ1-4,TRBV19,TGTGCCAGTAGTAAGGACAGACATAATGAAAAACTGTTTTTT,CASSKDRHNEKLFF
TRBD1,-,TRBJ1-2,TRBV5-1,TGCGCCAGCAGCTTGACGGGACAGGCCTATGGCTACACCTTC,CASSLTGQAYGYTF
-,-,TRBJ2-3,TRBV5-1,TGCGCCAGCAGCTTGGGGGGGGCAGATACGCAGTATTTT,CASSLGGADTQYF
-,-,TRBJ2-7,TRBV10-2,TGCGCCAGCAGTGACAGCGGAGGAGGGTACGAGCAGTACTTC,CASSDSGGGYEQYF
-,-,TRBJ2-1,TRBV9,TGTGCCAGCAGCGTAGTCACTTACAATGAGCAGTTCTTC,CASSVVTYNEQFF
-,-,TRBJ1-4,TRBV4-3,TGCGCCAGCAGCACAGCAGGGCTCAATGAAAAACTGTTTTTT,CASSTAGLNEKLFF
TRBD2,-,TRBJ2-2,TRBV5-1,TGCGCCAGCAGCCCCCCTAGCGGGGGGGCCCTGAACACCGGGGAGCTGTTTTTT,CASSPPSGGALNTGELFF
TRBD1,-,TRBJ1-6,TRBV2,TGTGCCAGCAGTCGTGCCGGGACAGGGGATAATTCACCCCTCCACTTT,CASSRAGTGDNSPLHF
TRBD1,-,TRBJ2-7,TRBV27,TGTGCCAGCAGATATGGGACAGCGACTAACTACGAGCAGTACTTC,CASRYGTATNYEQYF
-,-,TRBJ2-7,TRBV30,TGTGCCTGGTCCTTCGGGACTGCAGGCTACGAGCAGTACTTC,CAWSFGTAGYEQYF
-,-,TRBJ2-1,TRBV7-2,TGTGCCAGCAGGGGGGAATGGGGGGGGGCCACCTACAATGAGCAGTTCTTC,CASRGEWGGATYNEQFF
TRBD1,-,TRBJ1-2,TRBV5-6,TGTGCCAGCAGCGGATGGGACAGGGGGGCTCCTAATGGCTACACCTTC,CASSGWDRGAPNGYTF
TRBD1,few,TRBJ2-7,TRBV9,TGTGCCAGCAGCGTAGAGGACAGGGATGTCTACGAGCAGTACTTC,CASSVEDRDVYEQYF
TRBD2,once,TRBJ2-3,TRBV27,TGTGCCAGTCGTCAGGACGGGAGGGTCACAGATACGCAGTATTTT,CASRQDGRVTDTQYF
TRBD1,-,TRBJ1-4,TRBV18,TGTGCCAGCTCATATGGACAGGGTCGACTGTTTTTT,CASSYGQGRLFF
TRBD2,-,TRBJ2-2,TRBV7-2,TGTGCCAGCAGCGTAGCGGGCAGATCCGGGGAGCTGTTTTTT,CASSVAGRSGELFF
TRBD1,-,TRBJ2-2,TRBV30,TGTGCCTGGAGCGTAGGGACAGGGAACACCGGGGAGCTGTTTTTT,CAWSVGTGNTGELFF
-,-,TRBJ2-7,TRBV12-5,TGTGCTAGTGGTTTGGATATCGGCGAGCAGTACTTC,CASGLDIGEQYF
-,-,TRBJ1-5,TRBV6-5,TGTGCCAGCAGTTACGGGCAGGGTGATCAGCCCCAGCATTTT,CASSYGQGDQPQHF
-,few,TRBJ1-4,TRBV14,TGTGCCAGCAGCCAACTAGGAGGGGCAACTAATGAAAAACTGTTTTTT,CASSQLGGATNEKLFF
TRBD2,-,TRBJ2-7,TRBV23-1,TGCGCCAGCAGTCAATCCTATTTCCCGGGACTAGCGCCGAGCTCCTACGAGCAGTACTTC,CASSQSYFPGLAPSSYEQYF
-,-,TRBJ1-2,TRBV18,TGTGCCAGCTCCCCGGCGGGGGGCTCTGGCTACACCTTC,CASSPAGGSGYTF
TRBD1,-,TRBJ2-7,TRBV12-5,TGTGCTAGTGGTTTGGCCACTCACGGACAGGACTCCTACGAGCAGTACTTC,CASGLATHGQDSYEQYF
-,-,TRBJ2-5,TRBV2,TGTGCCAGTTCCTCAACGAGGCTCCAAGAGACCCAGTACTTC,CASSSTRLQETQYF
-,-,TRBJ1-4,TRBV18,TGTGCCAGCTCAGACAGAGGTGAAAAACTGTTTTTT,CASSDRGEKLFF
-,few,TRBJ2-3,TRBV5-1,TGCGCCAGCAGCTTGGGGCAGGGATATAGCACAGATACGCAGTATTTT,CASSLGQGYSTDTQYF
-,-,TRBJ1-5,TRBV5-1,TGCGCCAGCAGCTTGGTTTTGGGAGGGGATCAGCCCCAGCATTTT,CASSLVLGGDQPQHF
TRBD1,-,TRBJ1-5,TRBV7-6,TGTGCCAGCAGCTTAGAACAGGGGTTCAATCAGCCCCAGCATTTT,CASSLEQGFNQPQHF
TRBD2,-,TRBJ2-7,TRBV6-6,TGTGCCAGCAGCATCGGGGGGGCTTACTCCTACGAGCAGTACTTC,CASSIGGAYSYEQYF
-,few,TRBJ1-4,TRBV4-3,TGCGCCAGCAGCCGAGGGGGTTTGAATGAAAAACTGTTTTTT,CASSRGGLNEKLFF
-,few,TRBJ1-2,TRBV9,TGTGCCAGCAGCCAGGGTTTGAGCTATGGCTACACCTTC,CASSQGLSYGYTF
-,once,TRBJ2-4,TRBV29-1,TGCAGCGCCCGGCCACCTGAGGTGGGCATTCAGTACTTC,CSARPPEVGIQYF
TRBD1,-,TRBJ1-6,TRBV4-1,TGCGCCAGCAGCCACCGGACAGGGATTAATTCACCCCTCCACTTT,CASSHRTGINSPLHF
TRBD1,-,TRBJ2-7,TRBV7-8,TGTGCCAGCAGCAGGGGGACAGGGACCACCTACGAGCAGTACTTC,CASSRGTGTTYEQYF
TRBD1,-,TRBJ1-4,TRBV7-2,TGTGCCAGCAGCCCAGCGACAGGGGCCTTTAATGAAAAACTGTTTTTT,CASSPATGAFNEKLFF
-,-,TRBJ1-5,TRBV4-2,TGTGCCAGCAGCCAAGTCCCAGGGCAGCCCCAGCATTTT,CASSQVPGQPQHF
-,large,TRBJ2-1,TRBV5-5,TGTGCCAGCAGTTCAGACTCCAATGAGCAGTTCTTC,CASSSDSNEQFF
TRBD1,-,TRBJ1-2,TRBV6-5,TGTGCCAGCAGCCGGACAGGACTTAACTATGGCTACACCTTC,CASSRTGLNYGYTF
TRBD1,-,TRBJ2-1,TRBV4-3,TGCGCCAGCAGCCCAGCCGGGACAGGGGACAATGAGCAGTTCTTC,CASSPAGTGDNEQFF
TRBD1,-,TRBJ1-1,TRBV5-5,TGTGCCAGCAGCCCTGACAGGGGTGAAGAGCACACTGAAGCTTTCTTT,CASSPDRGEEHTEAFF
TRBD2,-,TRBJ2-7,TRBV6-6,TGTGCCAGCAGGGGGACTAGCGGGGGACCTTACGAGCAGTACTTC,CASRGTSGGPYEQYF
-,once,TRBJ2-5,TRBV29-1,TGCAGCTCCCGACTGGGAGAGACCCAGTACTTC,CSSRLGETQYF
TRBD1,-,TRBJ1-4,TRBV7-2,TGTGCCAGCAGCTTATCGCCGGGTTATGGACAGGGGAATGAAAAACTGTTTTTT,CASSLSPGYGQGNEKLFF
TRBD2,-,TRBJ2-1,TRBV7-9,TGTGCCAGCAGCTTAGCCAGTAGCGGGGGGCGGGATGAGCAGTTCTTC,CASSLASSGGRDEQFF
-,few,TRBJ1-5,TRBV6-5,TGTGCCCCCAGCAGGGTGGGCGGCAATCAGCCCCAGCATTTT,CAPSRVGGNQPQHF
-,-,TRBJ1-2,TRBV5-4,TGCGCCAGCAGTGGGGGCCTACGGCGGGGCTACACCTTC,CASSGGLRRGYTF
TRBD1,-,TRBJ1-1,TRBV19,TGTGCCGTCCAGCAGGGGGTCGCGTACGGGGAGTGGACTGAAGCTTTCTTT,CAVQQGVAYGEWTEAFF